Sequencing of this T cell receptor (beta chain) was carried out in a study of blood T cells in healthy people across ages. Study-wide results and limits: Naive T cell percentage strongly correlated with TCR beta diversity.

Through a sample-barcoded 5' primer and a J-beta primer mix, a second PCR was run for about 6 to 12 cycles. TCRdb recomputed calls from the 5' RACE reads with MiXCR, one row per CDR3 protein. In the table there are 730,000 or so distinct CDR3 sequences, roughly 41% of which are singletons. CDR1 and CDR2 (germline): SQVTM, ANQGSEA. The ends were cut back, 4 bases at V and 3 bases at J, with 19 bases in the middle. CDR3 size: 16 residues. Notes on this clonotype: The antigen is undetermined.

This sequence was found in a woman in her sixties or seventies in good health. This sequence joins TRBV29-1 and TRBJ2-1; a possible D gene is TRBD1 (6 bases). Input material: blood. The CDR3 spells CSVGPHGARGYNEQFF. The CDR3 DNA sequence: TGCAGCGTTGGACCCCACGGGGCCAGGGGCTACAATGAGCAGTTCTTC.